The next 26 T cell receptor beta chains were all read from a single sample in a study of Graves' ophthalmopathy and Graves' hyperthyroidism. Amplification from RNA transcripts yielded the TCR beta CDR3 regions. RT-PCR with HTBI primers came first, then second-round multiplex PCR. TCRdb redid the calling of the multiplex PCR reads with MiXCR, one entry per CDR3 protein. This table holds 500,000 to 600,000 distinct CDR3 sequences, roughly 40% found once. Material: peripheral blood or thyroid tissue (not recorded which). All receptors derive from an adult man with Graves' hyperthyroidism.

The rearrangement uses TRBV20-1 and TRBJ2-3; 12 bases map to TRBD2. The CDR3 is made up of 16 amino acids. Trimming cost V 3 bases and J 4 bases; bases outside gene matches: 8. CDR1 and CDR2 from the germline V gene are DFQATT and SNEGSKA (reference sequence). This CDR3 reads CSASSLTSGSPDTQYF. The DNA of the CDR3 is TGCAGTGCTAGTTCCCTGACTAGCGGGAGTCCAGATACGCAGTATTTT.

At least ten counts were recorded for this clonotype. The V call is TRBV7-8, the J call TRBJ1-2, with a possible D match to TRBD1 (5 bases). CDR1 and CDR2 from the germline V gene are SGHVS and FQNEAQ. The V and J ends lost 5 bases and 7 bases respectively, with 17 bases between them. The length of the CDR3 is 14 residues. CDR3 protein: CASSQYGDSGGYTF. DNA of the CDR3: TGTGCCAGCAGCCAATACGGGGACTCCGGTGGCTACACCTTC.

This clonotype came up many times. The DNA of the CDR3 is TGTGCCAGCAGTGAAGCGAGGGACAGGGGTCAGCCCCAGCATTTT. It encodes CASSEARDRGQPQHF. The genes are TRBV6-1 and TRBJ1-5; 10 bases are shared with TRBD1. With 0 bases clipped from V and 6 bases from J, the junction kept 2 bases outside the gene matches. This CDR3 contains 15 residues. Germline CDR1 MNHNS, CDR2 SASEGT.

This clonotype was seen a handful of times. The chain joins TRBV29-1 to TRBJ2-7, with 9 nucleotides matching TRBD1. Germline CDR1 is SQVTM and CDR2 is ANQGSEA. CDR3 length equals 13 residues. With 3 bases clipped from V and 3 bases from J, the junction kept 3 bases outside the gene matches. The CDR3 reads CSVDRDRDYEQYF. The CDR3, as DNA: TGCAGCGTTGACCGGGACAGGGACTACGAGCAGTACTTC.

The chain is built from TRBV2 and TRBJ1-2, with TRBD1 as a possible D gene (6 bases). The CDR3 runs to 14 residues. CDR1 and CDR2 from the germline V gene are SNHLY and FYNNEI. Trimming shortened V by 1 base and J by 12 bases, and 18 bases separated the two germline ends. The CDR3 sequence: CASSEGRRGRGHTF. Here the CDR3 DNA reads TGTGCCAGCAGTGAAGGTCGCAGGGGAAGGGGCCACACCTTC.

The rearrangement uses TRBV10-1 and TRBJ2-7; 13 bases are a match to TRBD2. V lost 5 bases and J lost 7; bases outside the gene matches: 14. The CDR3 runs to 17 residues. Germline V gene sequence: CDR1 WNHNN, CDR2 SYGVQD (reference sequence). The CDR3 DNA sequence: TGCGCCAGCAGTCGCGCGGACGGACTAGCGGGGGTTGGTGAGCAGTACTTC. Residues: CASSRADGLAGVGEQYF.

This clonotype has a count of ten or more. The chain is built from TRBV5-1 and TRBJ1-2; D is perhaps TRBD1 (6 bases). The germline V gene encodes CDR1 SGHRS and CDR2 YFSETQ. This CDR3 comprises 13 residues. V was trimmed by 0 bases and J by 8 bases, leaving 11 bases between them. The CDR3 coding sequence is TGCGCCAGCAGCTTGGAAGGGACACTCGGCTACACCTTC. Its protein is CASSLEGTLGYTF.

This clonotype was observed at least ten times. This CDR3 is CSARDRPAGEFGNTIYF. The CDR3 DNA follows: TGCAGTGCTAGAGATCGTCCGGCAGGGGAGTTTGGAAACACCATATATTTT. The V and J genes are TRBV20-1 and TRBJ1-3, with D perhaps matching TRBD1 (6 bases). The V gene's germline CDR1 is DFQATT and CDR2 SNEGSKA (reference sequence). The CDR3 loop spans 17 amino acids. Trimming removed 0 bases at V and 3 bases at J, with 18 bases between.

This clonotype was observed at least ten times. The chain recombines TRBV25-1 with TRBJ2-7; D may correspond to TRBD1 or TRBD2 (5 bases each). Germline values: CDR1 MGHDK, CDR2 SYGVNS. The V end was cut by 5 bases, the J end by 3 bases, with 17 bases between. The length of the CDR3 is 15 residues. The CDR3 is CASSTGARGLYEQYF. DNA of the CDR3: TGTGCCAGCAGTACCGGGGCACGGGGCCTCTACGAGCAGTACTTC.

The chain combines TRBV25-1 with TRBJ2-5; TRBD2 aligns across 15 bases. Per the germline V gene, CDR1 is MGHDK and CDR2 is SYGVNS. The V and J ends lost 4 bases and 11 bases, in that order; junction bases with no gene match: 8. The CDR3 contains 15 residues. CDR3 bases: TGTGCCAGCAGTGGAGGGACTAGCGGGAGGAATGAGCAGTACTTC. It codes for CASSGGTSGRNEQYF.

This clonotype has at least ten counts. The V call is TRBV15, the J call TRBJ2-7; D unresolved. Trimming took off 0 bases at V and 0 bases at J, with 15 bases between the two ends. Germline-derived CDR1 and CDR2 are LNHNV and YYDKDF (reference sequence). The CDR3 contains 17 residues. CDR3 DNA sequence: TGTGCCACCAGCAGAGAGACCCAAGTTTGGAGCTCCTACGAGCAGTACTTC. This gives the protein CATSRETQVWSSYEQYF.

As to this clonotype: The junction does not match germline at one end; this may be a read error. The chain carries TRBV7-9 and TRBJ1-5, with D perhaps TRBD1 (6 bases). CDR1 is SEHNR and CDR2 is FQNEAQ in the germline V gene (reference sequence). This CDR3 is built from 15 residues. CDR3 in amino acids: CASSHGRGGPETQHF. The CDR3 DNA sequence: TGCGCCAGCAGCCATGGGAGGGGGGGGCCGGAGACCCAGCATTTT.

This clonotype has at least ten counts. The chain couples TRBV7-8 to TRBJ1-5; D is ambiguous. This CDR3 contains 14 residues. The ends were cut back, 5 bases at V and 0 bases at J, with 8 bases in the middle. CDR1 SGHVS and CDR2 FQNEAQ come from the germline V gene. This CDR3 reads CASSHSNSNQPQHF. CDR3 nucleotide sequence: TGTGCCAGCAGCCACTCAAATAGCAATCAGCCCCAGCATTTT.

In this sample, this clonotype turned up a few times. J is TRBJ1-6 and V is TRBV6-5, with no clear D. V lost 5 bases to trimming and J lost 5 bases, with 16 bases between them. The CDR3 runs to 16 residues. CDR1 is MNHEY, CDR2 SVGAGI, per germline. CDR3 in DNA: TGTGCCAGCAGTCCTCCCGGGAGGGAAGATAATTCACCCCTCCACTTT. This encodes CASSPPGREDNSPLHF.

This clonotype has at least ten counts. The V call is TRBV20-1, the J call TRBJ2-2; weak D call: TRBD2 (6 bases). This CDR3 is 13 amino acids long. The V gene's germline CDR1 is DFQATT and CDR2 SNEGSKA (reference sequence). V lost 1 base, J lost 4 bases, and 7 bases lay in between. CDR3 region: CSARGGVTGELFF. CDR3 coding DNA: TGCAGTGCTAGAGGCGGGGTCACCGGGGAGCTGTTTTTT.

J is TRBJ1-5 and V is TRBV7-6, with 12 nucleotides matching TRBD1. Trimming cost V 5 bases and J 3 bases; bases outside gene matches: 11. Germline-derived CDR1 and CDR2 are SGHVS and FNYEAQ. The CDR3 totals 18 residues. The chain's CDR3 is CASSQGQGARVDNQPQHF. CDR3 in DNA: TGTGCCAGCAGCCAGGGACAGGGGGCGCGAGTTGACAATCAGCCCCAGCATTTT.

The chain combines TRBV2 with TRBJ1-2; D uncertain. This CDR3 is 13 amino acids long. Trimming pared 7 bases from V and 6 bases from J, leaving 15 bases between. Per the germline V gene, CDR1 is SNHLY and CDR2 is FYNNEI. The CDR3 DNA sequence: TGTGCCAGCAATGGGGTAGCGGCCAATGGCTACACCTTC. This sequence encodes CASNGVAANGYTF.

In regard to this clonotype: The missing conserved phenylalanine or tryptophan at the end of this CDR3 makes a read error likely. The limits of the CDR3 on the DNA are not certain, so only TCRdb's listed CDR3 is given. V and J are TRBV24-1 and TRBJ2-2; the DNA was not used to check the table's D call, TRBD2. Inclusive of both ends, the CDR3 amounts to 10 amino acids. CDR1 and CDR2 from the germline V gene are KGHDR and SFDVKD. CDR3 protein: CATSDLPGLA.

This clonotype was recorded a few times. The chain carries TRBV7-2 and TRBJ2-3, with D perhaps TRBD2 (5 bases). There are 13 residues in the CDR3. V lost 5 bases to trimming and J lost 4 bases, with 10 bases between them. From germline, CDR1 is SGHTA and CDR2 FQGNSA. CDR3 in amino acids: CASSALVADTQYF. In DNA, the CDR3 is TGTGCCAGCAGCGCACTAGTTGCAGATACGCAGTATTTT. Based on the CDR3 plus reference TRBV7-2 and TRBJ2-3, the full variable domain is GAGVSQSPSNKVTEKGKDVELRCDPISGHTALYWYRQSLGQGLEFLIYFQGNSAPDKSGLPSDRFSAERTGGSVSTLTIQRTQQEDSAVYLCASSALVADTQYFGPGTRLTVL.

With respect to this clonotype: The conserved closing phenylalanine or tryptophan is absent in this CDR3, likely reflecting a read error. The DNA is left out, because the CDR3 cannot be placed on it with certainty; the CDR3 is given as TCRdb lists it. The chain employs TRBV9 and TRBJ2-2; the table's TRBD2 call for D was not verified on the DNA. Both ends counted, the CDR3 spans 10 residues. CDR1 is SGDLS, CDR2 YYNGEE, per germline. CDR3 sequence: CASAQGGEAY.

This clonotype was picked up many times. The chain carries TRBV6-5 and TRBJ1-5; 7 positions agree with TRBD1. The CDR3 has 15 amino acids. CDR1 is MNHEY, CDR2 SVGAGI, per germline. Trimming took 6 bases from V and 0 from J; bases not matched to a gene: 5. In nucleotides, the CDR3 is TGTGCCAGCAGACCGGGACAGCATAGCAATCAGCCCCAGCATTTT. It yields the protein CASRPGQHSNQPQHF.

Many counts were recorded for this clonotype. V is TRBV11-2 and J is TRBJ1-2; 9 bases fit TRBD1. Germline V gene sequence: CDR1 SGHAT, CDR2 FQNNGV. V lost 6 bases and J lost 5; bases outside the gene matches: 4. The CDR3 has 13 amino acids. DNA of the CDR3: TGTGCCAGCAGTTACGACAGGGGGTATGGCTACACCTTC. This codes for CASSYDRGYGYTF.

There are a few counts of this clonotype. The CDR3 region is CASSPPTSRETQYF. The CDR3 DNA is TGTGCCAGCTCACCCCCGACTAGTCGAGAGACCCAGTACTTC. V usage is TRBV18 and J usage is TRBJ2-5; possible D gene TRBD2, 6 bases. Germline V gives CDR1 KGHSH, CDR2 LQKENI. The length of the CDR3 is 14 residues. V was trimmed by 3 bases and J by 4 bases, leaving 12 bases between them. The full variable domain, its missing parts supplied by reference TRBV18 and TRBJ2-5, is NAGVMQNPRHLVRRRGQEARLRCSPMKGHSHVYWYRQLPEEGLKFMVYLQKENIIDESGMPKERFSAEFPKEGPSILRIQQVVRGDSAAYFCASSPPTSRETQYFGPGTRLLVL.

The gene calls are TRBV12-3 or TRBV12-4 and TRBJ1-1; 8 nucleotides line up with TRBD1. This CDR3 is 13 amino acids long. The J segment lost 3 bases and the V segment lost 5 bases, leaving 2 bases of the junction unmatched. Written as DNA, the CDR3 is TGTGCCAGCAGTCACAGGGGGGACACTGAAGCTTTCTTT. Amino acid sequence: CASSHRGDTEAFF.

With respect to this clonotype: A much larger clonotype is one base distant, so this may be a read error. The CDR3 DNA sequence: TGCGCCAGCAGCTTGCAGGGGCCGGCATGGGACACTGAAGCTTTCTTT. Translating it yields CASSLQGPAWDTEAFF. The chain is built from TRBV5-1 and TRBJ1-1, with D maybe TRBD1 (6 bases). Germline V lookup: CDR1 SGHRS, CDR2 YFSETQ. This CDR3 spans 16 amino acids. Trimming pared 1 base from V and 3 bases from J, leaving 16 bases between.

In the case of this clonotype: A read error may produce the germline difference seen at one junction end. This chain joins TRBV5-1 and TRBJ2-5; D possibly corresponds to TRBD2 (6 bases). The CDR3 contains 15 residues. CDR1 is SGHRS, CDR2 YFSETQ, per germline. CDR3 sequence: CASSSEWRARETQHF. The CDR3 DNA is TGCGCCAGCAGCTCAGAGTGGAGGGCGAGGGAGACCCAGCACTTC. Variable domain in full (rest from reference TRBV5-1 and TRBJ2-5): KAGVTQTPRYLIKTRGQQVTLSCSPISGHRSVSWYQQTPGQGLQFLFEYFSETQRNKGNFPGRFSGRQFSNSRSEMNVSTLELGDSALYLCASSSEWRARETQHFGPGTRLLVL.